The 21 T cell receptor beta chains listed next were all sequenced from one sample in a study of T-cell memory formation after mild COVID-19. Using its own MiXCR run on the 5' RACE reads, TCRdb lists one record per CDR3 protein. The sample records about 360,000 distinct CDR3 sequences, approximately 15% being singletons. The specimen was PBMCs or a T cell subset sorted from them (not recorded which). The receptors derive from a young man who had mild COVID-19 (a few samples of this study predate the infection). Cell type and time point are not known.

J is TRBJ1-1 and V is TRBV18, with no clear D. The CDR3 totals 15 residues. Trimming stripped 0 bases from V and 5 bases from J, with 13 bases between. Looked up from germline, CDR1 is KGHSH and CDR2 is LQKENI. The CDR3 DNA is TGTGCCAGCTCACCACCTTCAAGGGTCGGGACTGAAGCTTTCTTT. It specifies CASSPPSRVGTEAFF.

This clonotype was seen more than once but under ten times. This chain joins TRBV9 and TRBJ1-5; possibly TRBD1 for D (6 bases). V lost 4 bases, J lost 7 bases, and 12 bases lay in between. The germline CDR1 and CDR2 sequences are SGDLS and YYNGEE. The CDR3 has 13 residues. In DNA form, the CDR3 reads TGTGCCAGCAGCATGGACAGCGGCCAGCCCCAGCATTTT. Its translation is CASSMDSGQPQHF.

This chain connects TRBV7-2 to TRBJ1-2, with a weak D call TRBD1 (6 bases). The V end was cut by 3 bases, the J end by 14 bases, with 16 bases between. CDR1 and CDR2 from the germline V gene are SGHTA and FQGNSA. The CDR3 is 12 amino acids. This CDR3 is CASSFAGQTKTF. DNA of the CDR3: TGTGCCAGCAGCTTCGCAGGACAGACAAAAACCTTC.

The chain employs TRBV3-1 and TRBJ1-1, with 7 bases aligning to TRBD1. Germline trimming cut 3 bases from V and 2 bases from J; bases unmatched to any gene: 6. Per germline, CDR1 LGHDT and CDR2 YNNKEL (reference sequence). CDR3 length equals 15 residues. In nucleotides, the CDR3 is TGTGCCAGCAGCCAGGGACAGATGTCCAACACTGAAGCTTTCTTT. Protein sequence: CASSQGQMSNTEAFF.

This clonotype was counted only a few times. The rearrangement links TRBV4-1 to TRBJ2-3, with D possibly matching TRBD2 (6 bases). Trimming shortened V by 3 bases and J by 5 bases, and 24 bases separated the two germline ends. There are 18 residues in the CDR3. Germline CDR1 and CDR2: MGHRA and YSYEKL. In DNA form, the CDR3 reads TGCGCCAGCAGCCAGGTTACCCCCGGCGGAGGGGCAAGAGATACGCAGTATTTT. Protein: CASSQVTPGGGARDTQYF.

This chain links TRBV13 with TRBJ2-7; TRBD1 matches 8 bases. The ends lost 5 bases at V and 2 bases at J; junction bases unmatched: 8. The CDR3 length is 15 residues. The germline V gene encodes CDR1 PRHDT and CDR2 FYEKMQ (reference sequence). The CDR3 sequence is CASSRGGQGAYEQYV. CDR3 nucleotides: TGTGCCAGCAGCAGGGGTGGACAGGGTGCCTACGAGCAGTACGTC.

The J gene is TRBJ2-3, the V gene TRBV5-8; 8 nucleotides agree with TRBD1. V lost 1 base, J lost 3 bases, and 7 bases stayed unmatched. The CDR3 extends over 16 amino acids. The germline V gene has CDR1 SGHTS and CDR2 YDEGEE. Written as DNA, the CDR3 is TGTGCCAGCAGCTTGTGGGCAGGGGGCACGACAGATACGCAGTATTTT. This sequence encodes CASSLWAGGTTDTQYF.

This clonotype was detected only a few times. The chain joins TRBV7-2 to TRBJ2-5; 16 bases agree with TRBD2. This CDR3 comprises 17 residues. Germline lookup yields CDR1 SGHTA and CDR2 FQGNSA. V gave up 4 bases and J gave up 5 bases; unmatched junction bases: 7. The CDR3 is CASSSGLAGGPRETQYF. In nucleotides, the CDR3 is TGTGCCAGCAGCTCGGGACTAGCGGGGGGGCCCAGGGAGACCCAGTACTTC.

Ten or more counts support this clonotype. The chain has TRBV20-1 and TRBJ2-1, with TRBD2 matching over 7 bases. The CDR3 contains 13 residues. In germline, CDR1 is DFQATT, CDR2 SNEGSKA (reference sequence). The CDR3 DNA is TGCAGAGCCGGGGGGAGCTCCTACAATGAGCAGTTCTTC. Translating it yields CRAGGSSYNEQFF.

This clonotype was observed a handful of times. V gene TRBV7-2 combines with J gene TRBJ2-3, with a possible D match to TRBD1 (5 bases). The V and J ends lost 1 base and 6 bases respectively, with 11 bases between them. The germline gives CDR1 SGHTA, CDR2 FQGNSA. This CDR3 contains 14 residues. The CDR3 region has the DNA TGTGCCAGCAGCTTAGTGCAGGGTTCGGATACGCAGTATTTT. This codes for CASSLVQGSDTQYF.

CDR3 region: CASSLTYGTEYGYTF. DNA for the CDR3: TGTGCCAGCAGCTTAACGTACGGGACCGAGTATGGCTACACCTTC. The chain uses TRBV7-2 and TRBJ1-2; possibly TRBD1 for D (5 bases). This CDR3 is built from 15 residues. Germline CDR1 SGHTA, CDR2 FQGNSA. V dropped 2 bases and J dropped 5 bases, with 15 bases sitting between them.

The chain combines TRBV2 with TRBJ2-7; 9 positions agree with TRBD1. Losses at the gene ends were 0 bases for V and 2 bases for J; bases not matched to a gene: 2. The CDR3 covers 15 residues. Germline assignment: CDR1 SNHLY and CDR2 FYNNEI. The CDR3 reads CASSEAWTGAYEQYF. As DNA, the CDR3 is TGTGCCAGCAGTGAAGCGTGGACAGGGGCCTACGAGCAGTACTTC.

In its sample, this clonotype was seen a few times. The chain employs TRBV7-2 and TRBJ2-7, with 9 bases aligning to TRBD2. The CDR3 has 18 amino acids. Germline loops: CDR1 SGHTA, CDR2 FQGNSA. The trim removed 5 bases at V and 3 bases at J, leaving 17 bases unmatched. In DNA, the CDR3 is TGTGCCAGCAGCCCCAGAGGTTCTAGCGGGGAAACATTCTACGAGCAGTACTTC. Amino acids: CASSPRGSSGETFYEQYF.

The chain recombines TRBV5-1 with TRBJ1-5; 10 nucleotides line up with TRBD1. Looked up from germline, CDR1 is SGHRS and CDR2 is YFSETQ. V lost 4 bases, J lost 8 bases, and 6 bases stayed unmatched. The CDR3 runs 14 residues. The CDR3 coding sequence is TGCGCCAGCAGCCCAGGACAGGGGGGCGAGCCCCAGCATTTT. Amino acids: CASSPGQGGEPQHF. The full variable domain, with the rest looked up from reference TRBV5-1 and TRBJ1-5, is KAGVTQTPRYLIKTRGQQVTLSCSPISGHRSVSWYQQTPGQGLQFLFEYFSETQRNKGNFPGRFSGRQFSNSRSEMNVSTLELGDSALYLCASSPGQGGEPQHFGDGTRLSIL.

Only a few counts were recorded for this clonotype. The V call is TRBV7-2, the J call TRBJ2-1, with a tentative D call TRBD1 (6 bases). The CDR3 is made up of 14 amino acids. V lost 7 bases, J lost 3 bases, and 13 bases lay in between. From germline, CDR1 is SGHTA and CDR2 FQGNSA. CDR3 loop: CASTPGTNYNEQFF. The CDR3 DNA reads as TGTGCCAGCACCCCAGGGACAAACTACAATGAGCAGTTCTTC.

The J gene is TRBJ2-3, the V gene TRBV29-1; tentatively, D is TRBD1 (5 bases). The germline V gene encodes CDR1 SQVTM and CDR2 ANQGSEA. Deletions cut 3 bases from V and 4 bases from J, with 11 bases between. The CDR3 is made up of 13 amino acids. The CDR3 loop reads CSVEGRAADTQYF. The CDR3 nucleotides are TGCAGCGTTGAGGGCAGGGCTGCAGATACGCAGTATTTT.

V usage is TRBV5-6 and J usage is TRBJ1-2; 8 bases are a match to TRBD1. The CDR3 consists of 17 residues. Germline loops: CDR1 SGHDT, CDR2 YYEEEE. Trimming removed 4 bases from V and 2 bases from J; junction bases left unmatched: 13. CDR3 region: CASSGLRDRRANYGYTF. CDR3 nucleotides: TGTGCCAGCAGCGGCCTCCGGGACAGGAGGGCCAACTATGGCTACACCTTC.

The chain recombines TRBV7-9 with TRBJ2-3, with 8 bases fitting TRBD2. J was trimmed by 2 bases and V by 0 bases; bases with no gene match: 4. Germline CDR1 reads SEHNR; CDR2 reads FQNEAQ (reference sequence). The CDR3 extends over 16 amino acids. CDR3 DNA sequence: TGTGCCAGCAGCTTAGCGCGAGCGGGGGACACAGATACGCAGTATTTT. Protein product: CASSLARAGDTDTQYF.

The V and J genes are TRBV29-1 and TRBJ2-1; D is unresolved. The CDR3 loop spans 14 amino acids. Germline V gene data show CDR1 as SQVTM and CDR2 as ANQGSEA. Deletions cut 4 bases from V and 3 bases from J, with 13 bases between. The CDR3 sequence: CSVVVGGNYNEQFF. CDR3 DNA sequence: TGCAGCGTTGTGGTGGGTGGGAACTACAATGAGCAGTTCTTC.

This clonotype has only a few counts. The J gene is TRBJ2-3, the V gene TRBV5-1; 8 positions agree with TRBD2. Trimming cost V 0 bases and J 4 bases; bases outside gene matches: 7. CDR1 is SGHRS, CDR2 YFSETQ, per germline. This CDR3 is built from 16 residues. The CDR3 DNA is TGCGCCAGCAGCTTGGTAGCGGGGAAACCGGCAGATACGCAGTATTTT. Translating gives CASSLVAGKPADTQYF. Variable domain in full (rest from reference TRBV5-1 and TRBJ2-3): KAGVTQTPRYLIKTRGQQVTLSCSPISGHRSVSWYQQTPGQGLQFLFEYFSETQRNKGNFPGRFSGRQFSNSRSEMNVSTLELGDSALYLCASSLVAGKPADTQYFGPGTRLTVL.

This clonotype was found many times. V usage is TRBV12-3 or TRBV12-4 and J usage is TRBJ2-7, with TRBD1 matching 8 bases. The V gene end was trimmed by 5 bases and the J gene end by 6 bases; junction bases not matched to a gene: 3. CDR3 length equals 12 residues. The CDR3: CASSLTGGEQYF. The CDR3 nucleotides read TGTGCCAGCAGTCTCACAGGGGGCGAGCAGTACTTC.